What follows are 27 T cell receptor beta chains derived from one specimen sequenced in a study of blood T cells in healthy people across ages. Primed by a sample-barcoded 5' primer and a J-beta primer mix, a second PCR proceeded for roughly 6 to 12 cycles. TCRdb redid the calling of the 5' RACE reads with MiXCR, one entry per CDR3 protein. This table has around 800,000 distinct CDR3 sequences, roughly 53% appearing once. The material sequenced was blood. The receptors here all came from a man older than 75 in good health.

V is TRBV10-3 and J is TRBJ1-5; maybe TRBD1 (5 bases). In germline, CDR1 is ENHRY, CDR2 SYGVKD. This CDR3 is built from 13 residues. Trimming took off 0 bases at V and 6 bases at J, with 6 bases between the two ends. The CDR3 DNA sequence: TGTGCCATCAGTGAGTCAGGGGCTCAGCCCCAGCATTTT. This encodes CAISESGAQPQHF.

In this sample, this clonotype turned up many times. The chain employs TRBV12-3 or TRBV12-4 and TRBJ2-1; TRBD2 matches at 7 bases. J was trimmed by 5 bases and V by 7 bases; bases with no gene match: 17. The CDR3 covers 17 residues. The CDR3 here is CASTDTREENEDNEQFF. The DNA of the CDR3 is TGTGCCAGCACCGACACCCGGGAGGAGAACGAGGACAATGAGCAGTTCTTC.

This clonotype was counted only a few times. The chain links TRBV5-6 to TRBJ1-2, with 11 positions matching TRBD1. This CDR3 region has 15 residues. Germline V lookup: CDR1 SGHDT, CDR2 YYEEEE. J was trimmed by 8 bases and V by 4 bases; bases with no gene match: 10. This chain's CDR3 is CASSASGTGGHGYTF. The CDR3 region has the DNA TGTGCCAGCAGCGCCTCCGGGACAGGGGGTCACGGCTACACCTTC. The full variable domain, its missing parts supplied by reference TRBV5-6 and TRBJ1-2, is DAGVTQSPTHLIKTRGQQVTLRCSPKSGHDTVSWYQQALGQGPQFIFQYYEEEERQRGNFPDRFSGHQFPNYSSELNVNALLLGDSALYLCASSASGTGGHGYTFGSGTRLTVV.

The V gene is TRBV20-1, the J gene TRBJ1-5; D may be TRBD1 (6 bases). The CDR3 loop spans 14 amino acids. Germline CDR1 and CDR2: DFQATT and SNEGSKA (reference sequence). Trimming shortened V by 5 bases and J by 5 bases, and 16 bases separated the two germline ends. CDR3 amino acids: CSARKGGWDQPQHF. CDR3 nucleotide sequence: TGCAGTGCTCGAAAAGGGGGTTGGGATCAGCCCCAGCATTTT.

This clonotype was recorded a few times. The V gene is TRBV18, the J gene TRBJ1-5, with D unresolved. Deletions cut 0 bases from V and 4 bases from J, with 7 bases between. Germline CDR1 is KGHSH and CDR2 is LQKENI. This CDR3 comprises 14 residues. The DNA for the CDR3 is TGTGCCAGCTCACCACCCATCCCGAATCAGCCCCAGCATTTT. It encodes CASSPPIPNQPQHF.

V is TRBV24-1 and J is TRBJ2-1; 16 bases fit TRBD2. The junction had 13 bases not matched to a gene; V was cut back by 4 bases and J by 2 bases. Germline V CDR1 and CDR2: KGHDR, SFDVKD. The CDR3 contains 21 residues. DNA for the CDR3: TGTGCCACCAGTGACACTAAACCGGGACTAGCGGGAGGGCCGCCCTACAATGAGCAGTTCTTC. This encodes CATSDTKPGLAGGPPYNEQFF.

This clonotype was detected a few times. CDR3 amino acids: CASSMTSGRIADEQFF. The CDR3 DNA reads TGTGCCAGCAGCATGACTAGCGGGAGAATCGCGGATGAGCAGTTCTTC. The chain couples TRBV12-3 or TRBV12-4 to TRBJ2-1; 12 bases agree with TRBD2. V was pared by 6 bases and J by 8 bases, with 11 bases of the junction left unmatched. The CDR3 has 16 residues.

V gene TRBV7-2 combines with J gene TRBJ2-7, with 7 bases matching TRBD2. The V gene's germline CDR1 is SGHTA and CDR2 FQGNSA. The V and J ends lost 2 bases and 7 bases, in that order; junction bases with no gene match: 11. The CDR3 covers 15 residues. The CDR3 is CASSLFAGEGGEQYF. In DNA, the CDR3 is TGTGCCAGCAGCTTATTCGCGGGAGAAGGAGGGGAGCAGTACTTC.

The CDR3 region is CASSLAWPGIVPEAFF. CDR3 DNA: TGTGCCAGCAGCTTAGCATGGCCAGGGATAGTACCTGAAGCTTTCTTT. The chain is built from TRBV7-9 and TRBJ1-1; TRBD1 is a possible D gene (5 bases). Germline CDR1 and CDR2: SEHNR and FQNEAQ (reference sequence). The V end was cut by 0 bases, the J end by 6 bases, with 17 bases between. The CDR3 has 16 residues.

There are a few counts of this clonotype. The chain links TRBV7-6 to TRBJ2-1, with D perhaps being TRBD1 or TRBD2 (5 bases each). Germline V gene lookup returns CDR1 SGHVS and CDR2 FNYEAQ. The CDR3 is 15 residues long. V lost 5 bases and J lost 9, with 20 bases in between. DNA of the CDR3: TGTGCCAGCAGCCCTCCGGGACCGCAATCCGGTGAGCAGTTCTTC. Protein product: CASSPPGPQSGEQFF. The full variable domain, with the rest looked up from reference TRBV7-6 and TRBJ2-1, is GAGVSQSPRYKVTKRGQDVALRCDPISGHVSLYWYRQALGQGPEFLTYFNYEAQQDKSGLPNDRFSAERPEGSISTLTIQRTEQRDSAMYRCASSPPGPQSGEQFFGPGTRLTVL.

V gene TRBV15 combines with J gene TRBJ2-1; tentatively, D is TRBD1 or TRBD2 (5 bases each). The CDR3 length is 15 residues. Germline CDR1 and CDR2: LNHNV and YYDKDF (reference sequence). Trimming stripped 0 bases from V and 5 bases from J, with 11 bases between. CDR3 coding DNA: TGTGCCACCAGCAGAGATTATGGGACCAACAATGAGCAGTTCTTC. Its translation is CATSRDYGTNNEQFF.

This clonotype was counted only a few times. This chain links TRBV10-3 with TRBJ1-2; D is possibly TRBD1 (6 bases). The germline gives CDR1 ENHRY, CDR2 SYGVKD. The CDR3 is made up of 15 amino acids. The germline V and J ends were trimmed by 2 bases and 6 bases, with 16 bases remaining between them. CDR3 loop: CAISEGGVVGDGYTF. The DNA of the CDR3 is TGTGCCATCAGTGAGGGGGGCGTCGTTGGGGATGGCTACACCTTC.

This clonotype is a singleton in its sample. The chain employs TRBV20-1 and TRBJ1-1, with 7 bases fitting TRBD1. V lost 5 bases to trimming and J lost 2 bases; unmatched junction nucleotides: 5. The CDR3 is made up of 13 amino acids. Germline CDR1 and CDR2: DFQATT and SNEGSKA (reference sequence). CDR3 sequence reads: CSALTGRNTEAFF. CDR3 DNA: TGCAGTGCTTTGACAGGGAGAAACACTGAAGCTTTCTTT.

The rearrangement links TRBV4-1 to TRBJ2-7, with D hard to call. The CDR3 contains 14 residues. Trimming took off 2 bases at V and 0 bases at J, with 8 bases between the two ends. CDR1 is MGHRA and CDR2 is YSYEKL in the germline V gene. This CDR3 reads CASSQWWDSYEQYF. DNA for the CDR3: TGCGCCAGCAGCCAATGGTGGGACTCCTACGAGCAGTACTTC.

This clonotype was recorded only once. The V and J genes are TRBV18 and TRBJ2-4; D possibly corresponds to TRBD1 (6 bases). The closer fit of TRBJ2-7 to the DNA end suggests the J call may be wrong. In germline, CDR1 is KGHSH, CDR2 LQKENI. This CDR3 is built from 14 residues. CDR3 residues: CASSPLSTGNEQYF. The CDR3 DNA sequence: TGTGCCAGCTCACCGTTGTCAACAGGGAACGAGCAGTACTTC.

The chain is built from TRBV7-9 and TRBJ2-7, with a tentative D call TRBD1 (6 bases). The CDR3 length is 17 residues. The V gene lost 1 base and the J gene lost 2 bases, with 18 bases spanning the gap. Germline V gives CDR1 SEHNR, CDR2 FQNEAQ (reference sequence). The CDR3 region has the DNA TGTGCCAGCAGCTTAGGCGGTCGGGGACACCGAGCCTACGAGCAGTACTTC. Protein sequence: CASSLGGRGHRAYEQYF.

This clonotype occurred many times. This sequence joins TRBV27 and TRBJ1-6; 7 positions agree with TRBD1. The junction had 11 bases not matched to a gene; V was cut back by 5 bases and J by 10 bases. The CDR3 is 15 amino acids. Germline V CDR1 and CDR2: MNHEY, SMNVEV (reference sequence). The CDR3 region has the DNA TGTGCCAGCAGTAACAGAGAGACAGGGTTGTCACCCCTCCACTTT. Translation gives CASSNRETGLSPLHF.

The chain joins TRBV10-3 to TRBJ2-4, with D possibly matching TRBD2 (5 bases). The germline V and J ends were trimmed by 2 bases and 3 bases, with 8 bases remaining between them. Germline lookup yields CDR1 ENHRY and CDR2 SYGVKD. This CDR3 has 14 amino acids. DNA of the CDR3: TGTGCCATCAGTGAGCCCGGGGTCAAAAACATTCAGTACTTC. This encodes CAISEPGVKNIQYF.

The rearrangement links TRBV2 to TRBJ1-1, with 9 bases aligning to TRBD1. This CDR3 has 17 residues. Germline CDR1 and CDR2: SNHLY and FYNNEI. After removal of 7 bases from V and 4 bases from J, the junction contained 16 bases not matched to a gene. CDR3 loop: CASNRGHTGGGGTEAFF. For the CDR3, the DNA is TGTGCCAGCAACCGGGGGCATACAGGGGGCGGAGGCACTGAAGCTTTCTTT. Full variable domain (remainder filled in from reference TRBV2 and TRBJ1-1): EPEVTQTPSHQVTQMGQEVILRCVPISNHLYFYWYRQILGQKVEFLVSFYNNEISEKSEIFDDQFSVERPDGSNFTLKIRSTKLEDSAMYFCASNRGHTGGGGTEAFFGQGTRLTVV.

The chain combines TRBV21-1 with TRBJ2-1; TRBD2 is the table's D call and was not checked against the DNA. TRBV21-1 is shown as a pseudogene. The CDR3 covers 20 residues. The CDR3 bases are TGTGCCAGCAGCGGGGAAGGGGGACTAGCGGGCCGGAGCTCCTACAATGAGCAGTTCTTC. Translating it yields CASSGEGGLAGRSSYNEQFF.

The V gene is TRBV29-1, the J gene TRBJ2-5, with TRBD1 identical over 7 bases. Judging by the DNA end, TRBJ2-7 fits better; the J call may be wrong. The germline CDR1 and CDR2 sequences are SQVTM and ANQGSEA. This CDR3 has 13 amino acids. CDR3 nucleotides: TGCAGCGGCTCGACAGGGCCAGAAGGCGAGCAGTACTTC. Amino acids: CSGSTGPEGEQYF.

This rearrangement joins TRBV12-3 or TRBV12-4 to TRBJ1-4; 10 bases fit TRBD1. The CDR3 covers 17 residues. J gave up 5 bases and V 4 bases, and 10 bases lay outside the gene matches. The chain's CDR3 is CASSYGRQGAENEKLFF. DNA for the CDR3: TGTGCCAGCAGTTATGGCCGACAGGGGGCGGAGAATGAAAAACTGTTTTTT.

This chain links TRBV7-9 with TRBJ2-7; 8 bases map to TRBD2. Germline-derived CDR1 and CDR2 are SEHNR and FQNEAQ (reference sequence). V dropped 3 bases and J dropped 5; count of bases not matched to a gene: 6. This CDR3 spans 14 amino acids. Written as DNA, the CDR3 is TGTGCCAGCAGCTTTTCGACTAGCGCCAACGAGCAGTACTTC. The encoded protein is CASSFSTSANEQYF.

The chain employs TRBV27 and TRBJ2-4, with TRBD2 matching 7 bases. After removal of 4 bases from V and 13 bases from J, the junction contained 7 bases not matched to a gene. This CDR3 is built from 12 residues. Germline CDR1 is MNHEY and CDR2 is SMNVEV (reference sequence). CDR3 nucleotide sequence: TGTGCCAGCAGTTACTCAGGGCGGGAGCAGTACTTC. Translated: CASSYSGREQYF.

This chain links TRBV5-1 with TRBJ2-1, with TRBD1 matching over 8 bases. J gave up 3 bases and V 4 bases, and 6 bases lay outside the gene matches. This CDR3 has 15 residues. Germline lookup yields CDR1 SGHRS and CDR2 YFSETQ. The CDR3 region has the DNA TGCGCCAGCAGCCCCGGACAGGGTCACTACAATGAGCAGTTCTTC. Translation gives CASSPGQGHYNEQFF.

The chain uses TRBV10-1 and TRBJ1-1; 7 bases are shared with TRBD1. V dropped 3 bases and J dropped 4; count of bases not matched to a gene: 8. CDR3 size: 15 residues. CDR1 is WNHNN, CDR2 SYGVQD, per germline (reference sequence). CDR3 nucleotide sequence: TGCGCCAGCAGTGAATCGTGGCAGGGGGGCACTGAAGCTTTCTTT. It translates to CASSESWQGGTEAFF.

The genes are TRBV5-1 and TRBJ2-3; 12 bases agree with TRBD1. V lost 2 bases, J lost 1 base, and 11 bases stayed unmatched. The CDR3 contains 19 residues. Germline assignment: CDR1 SGHRS and CDR2 YFSETQ. The CDR3 DNA follows: TGCGCCAGCAGCTTCCCCCGGGACAGGGGGCCCCTGGGCACAGATACGCAGTATTTT. It encodes CASSFPRDRGPLGTDTQYF.